This T cell receptor beta chain came from a study of shared clonotypes between healthy human individuals. Tens of thousands of T cell genomes, or roughly 200 ng DNA, went into the sorted-subset replicate PCRs. Libraries were prepared by immunoSEQ multiplex PCR; TCRdb keeps only in-frame clonotypes and omits some of them. The data contain fewer than 400,000 clones, approximately 79% of them singletons. With V trimmed by 2 bases and J by 7 bases, 9 bases remained unmatched. Germline V gene sequence: CDR1 KGHSH, CDR2 LQKENI. The CDR3 has 16 residues. This sequence joins TRBV18 and TRBJ2-3, with 10 positions matching TRBD1. The receptor was derived from a man younger than 45 in good health. The sequenced sample was memory CD4+ T cells sorted from blood. Subset here: CD45RA-negative fraction. CDR3: CASSPNAGQGLNTQYF. CDR3 bases: TGTGCCAGCTCACCAAACGCGGGACAGGGGTTGAATACGCAGTATTTT.